This T cell receptor (beta chain) was documented in a study of cytomegalovirus exposure and HLA in healthy donors (dated by TCRdb to about 2017). Background on the whole study: According to an earlier analysis of several hundred of the donors, about 179 million T cells yielded approximately 120 million unique TCR beta sequences and 276 Gb of sequence data. Of the 300 to 500 genotyped donors, 75% to 85% were placed in the genetic ancestry cluster associated with self-reported Caucasian donors. Besides the first cohort of roughly 660 subjects, a separate validation cohort made up of roughly 120 different subjects was used. Rather than drawing on any new phenotypic data, the later analysis identified candidate immune exposures from TCR beta sequences and the way those sequences occurred across donors. All discovery cohort repertoires had been generated on a single sequencing platform. The aim of the study was to test whether cataloging public T cell receptors could identify signatures of past pathogen exposure. Typing coverage differed by locus: A, B, C, DRB1 and DQB1 were typed in roughly 620-630 donors, DQA1 in approximately 520, DPA1 in nearly 610, and DPB1 in just under 490. Alongside the repertoire data, information on donor age, sex, ethnicity and CMV serostatus was compiled. High-throughput TCR immunosequencing, statistical association of individual TCRs with disease status, and machine learning were combined to predict cytomegalovirus infection status. An early release covering about 600 HLA-typed donors comprised about 300 gigabases of sequencing data and around 85 million unique TCR sequences. The study profiled the T cell repertoires of some 610 subjects by immunosequencing and related them to cytomegalovirus serostatus. In an earlier analysis of 587 of the donors, high-throughput TCR beta sequencing was used to judge whether each TCR beta V gene segment behaved as functional or pseudogenic. In a later genetic analysis, genome-wide SNP genotypes for about 65% of the 666 donors were used, and that subset was treated as a discovery cohort. A later analysis re-analyzed previously published TCR beta repertoires from 600 to 850 donors and added high-resolution HLA genotyping to study TCR occurrence patterns. A few DR-DQ haplotypes were handled as single units for association and clustering because linkage in the cohort was strong. On average, around 230,000 unique TCR beta nucleotide sequences were sequenced per donor among 398 genotyped donors of the cohort, with approximately 18% of those sequences being non-productive. HLA typing included class I and class II loci at four-digit resolution. What the authors observed across the whole study: CMV serostatus was the only immune exposure information available for the cohort. According to a later analysis, TCR association rates differed among HLA loci, with DRB1 alleles showing the most associated TCRs and HLA-C alleles showing the fewest. V-gene and J-gene trimming of TCR beta chains was associated with a missense DCLRE1C variant in a later genetic analysis, and the association was replicated in an independent cohort. Strong co-occurrence of HLA alleles, especially DR and DQ, made assigning TCR associations to individual alleles difficult. In the study, around 150 TCR beta chains were listed as associated with cytomegalovirus. Because HLA typing was missing for some donors at each locus, association tests included only the typed subset. Linkage disequilibrium might explain the correlated functional status among segregating V segments, but an unknown experimental factor could not be excluded. This cohort had only TCR beta chains sequenced, and the lack of alpha or paired-chain data limited which features could be detected. The earlier analysis of a few hundred of the donors excluded over 15 rarely observed V segments, including chromosome 9 orphons, because counts were too low. In both the original and validation cohorts, the classifier was reported to diagnose cytomegalovirus status with high specificity and sensitivity. In an earlier analysis of around 600 of the donors, most TCR beta V segments were observed in productive rearrangements about 87% or about 30% of the time, broadly matching IMGT annotations. A cluster of highly shared sequence variants was judged likely to represent a technical artifact of the sequencing pipeline. Three of the identified cytomegalovirus-associated TCR beta chains were confirmed in vitro to be specific for cytomegalovirus antigens. The presence/absence analyses assumed that sequencing depth was roughly uniform across donors, and that assumption may not be true. The 87-base-pair reads could not distinguish some IMGT-functional V segments, including TRBV6-2 and TRBV6-3, so those segments were excluded. A later analysis reported that several top co-occurrence clusters appeared linked to parvovirus B19, influenza, CMV and Epstein-Barr virus. While some public TCRs were present in many individuals, most TCR sequences turned up only very rarely across donors. A further reported finding was that TCR beta sequences accurately predicted the HLA-A and HLA-B alleles for most subjects in the first cohort. At a false discovery rate of 0.05, a later analysis linked about 16,000 TCR beta sequences to specific HLA alleles. Most CMV-associated TCR beta chains appeared to be HLA-restricted in a later analysis, and the HLA associations seemed to be driven largely by CMV exposure. Compared with equally common non-associated chains, HLA-associated TCR beta chains in a later analysis were more clonally expanded and had lower generation probabilities. A later genetic analysis reported fewer N-insertions in productive TCRs among donors in an Asian-associated ancestry cluster than the approximately 670-donor mean. According to the authors, the approach could potentially be generalized to other disease states and immunological phenotypes.

The cohort consisted of approximately 670 healthy bone marrow donors. At the time of sampling, all cohort members were nominally healthy, though unrecorded immune exposures were likely present. The donor was CMV seronegative and was included in the group of a few hundred seronegative cohort members. A peripheral blood sample was collected from each donor, and TCR beta sequencing was performed on peripheral blood mononuclear cells. Genomic DNA extraction from the blood cell samples was performed with the Qiagen DNeasy Blood Extraction Kit. The germline V gene supplies CDR1 SQVTM and CDR2 ANQGSEA. V gives up 5 bases and J gives up 0 bases, and the segment between their germline ends measures 11 bases. There are 14 amino acids in the CDR3, from cysteine to phenylalanine inclusive. Only the CDR3 part of the read is kept: 42 bases, read in frame from the first base. Libraries were constructed by the immunoSEQ multiplex PCR assay. A mixture of 60 forward primers for TCR Vbeta segments and 13 reverse primers for TCR Jbeta segments was used in the multiplex PCR. A multiplex PCR assay on genomic DNA amplified the CDR3 region of rearranged TCR beta genes. The amplified TCR beta libraries were sequenced on the Illumina HiSeq System as 87-base-pair reads. On the study's bioinformatics: A later analysis counted about 82 million unique TCR beta chains across the 600 to 850 repertoires, and around 9.9 million of these chains were shared by at least two donors. Raw reads were error-corrected and collapsed into unique sequences with a nearest-neighbor algorithm that merged closely related sequences to remove PCR and sequencing errors. V, D and J gene segments were assigned by aligning CDR3 sequences to IMGT reference sequences. For a sequence to be retained, at least a six-nucleotide match to both a V gene segment and a J gene segment was required. A rearrangement counted as productive if the CDR3 had no stop codons and remained in frame with V and J, and every other rearrangement counted as non-productive. Following IMGT convention, CDR3 was defined as the stretch from the second conserved V-encoded cysteine to the conserved J-encoded phenylalanine. In an earlier analysis of just under 600 of the donors, sequences lacking an unambiguous match to a single V gene segment were excluded. In an earlier analysis of almost 600 of the donors, a V segment was called functional when productive rearrangements were above 56.7%, and segregating when the standard deviation between donors exceeded 5%. A statistical classification framework was built for diagnosing cytomegalovirus status from the catalog of TCR beta chain sequences. V and J gene assignment, in a later analysis, came from comparing TCR nucleotide sequences with IMGT/GENE-DB human TR gene sequences. The TCRdist pipeline was used in a later analysis to assign CDR3 sequences and most-parsimonious VDJ recombination scenarios. In a later analysis, each TCR beta chain was defined by its CDR3 amino acid sequence together with its V-gene family, and reads lacking a unique V-gene family were excluded. In a later analysis, 450 to 600 highly shared, low-generation-probability nucleotide sequences were removed to address suspected cross-contamination and a sequencing artifact. In a later analysis, a clonal expansion index for each public chain was calculated from normalized within-repertoire ranks of inferred template counts. In a later analysis, generation probabilities were computed with a VDJ recombination model fitted to out-of-frame rearrangements, and the resulting probabilities were checked against IGoR. Hypergeometric tests were used in a later analysis to score TCR-TCR, TCR-HLA and TCR-CMV co-occurrence, with a repertoire-size bias correction applied to the TCR pairs. To estimate false discovery rates, a later analysis permuted the HLA or CMV assignments 20 times. A later analysis grouped co-occurring TCRs with DBSCAN, adding TCRdist sequence similarity when clustering within HLA-allele-positive subsets. For co-occurrence clustering, repertoires with fewer than 30,000 or more than 120,000 public chains were excluded, along with a handful of repertoires with anomalous nucleotide sharing. As stored in TCRdb, this immuneACCESS dataset retains in-frame rearrangements with V and J assigned. A fraction of the clones does not appear; measured against another copy, unresolved V genes explain less than half of the discrepancy, and the remainder lacks a known reason. V, J and clone size reflect that table, while D and trimming were determined from the DNA. The sample includes under 200,000 clones, with around 82% observed a single time. The ten largest clones capture about 0.26% of the sample.

With respect to this clone: What this receptor recognizes is not known. Per-base qualities were not stored, and no clone one base away is much larger.

The sequence is built from TRBV29-1 and TRBJ1-5; the D gene lacks a confident call. Sequenced material: PBMCs. The source is a boy between 10 and 17 years old in good health and CMV-seronegative. The CDR3 in this case is CSVLGGNSNQPQHF. Here is the DNA: TGCAGCGTTTTAGGAGGCAATAGCAATCAGCCCCAGCATTTT.